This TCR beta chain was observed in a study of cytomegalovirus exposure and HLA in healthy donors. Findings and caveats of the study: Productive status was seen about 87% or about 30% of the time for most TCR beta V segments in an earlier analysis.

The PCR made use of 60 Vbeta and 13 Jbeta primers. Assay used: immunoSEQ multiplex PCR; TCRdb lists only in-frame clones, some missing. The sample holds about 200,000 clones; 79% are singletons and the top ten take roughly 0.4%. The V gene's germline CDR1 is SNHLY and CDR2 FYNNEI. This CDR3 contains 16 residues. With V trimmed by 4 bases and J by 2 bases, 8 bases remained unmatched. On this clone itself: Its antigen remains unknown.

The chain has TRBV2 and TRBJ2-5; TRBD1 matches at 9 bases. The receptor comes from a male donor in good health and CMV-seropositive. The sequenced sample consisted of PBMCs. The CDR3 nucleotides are TGTGCCAGCAGTGCTGAGTTGGGACAGGGTCAAGAGACCCAGTACTTC. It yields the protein CASSAELGQGQETQYF.